This note documents a single TCR beta chain sequence. The data belong to a study of cytomegalovirus exposure and HLA in healthy donors. The PCR used 60 Vbeta and 13 Jbeta primers. This table comes from immunoSEQ multiplex PCR, and its TCRdb copy is limited to in-frame clones, with some not included. The sample records about 110,000 clones, roughly three quarters being singletons. With V trimmed by 0 bases and J by 3 bases, 4 bases remained unmatched. This CDR3 region has 16 residues. Germline V gives CDR1 SGHDT, CDR2 YYEEEE. The TCR originated in a woman in her forties or fifties in good health and CMV-seropositive. The chain links TRBV5-6 to TRBJ1-5, with 9 bases aligning to TRBD1. The sample consisted of PBMCs. The chain's CDR3 is CASSLGTGATNQPQHF. In nucleotides, the CDR3 is TGTGCCAGCAGCTTGGGGACAGGGGCCACCAATCAGCCCCAGCATTTT. Combining the CDR3 with reference TRBV5-6 and TRBJ1-5 gives the whole variable domain DAGVTQSPTHLIKTRGQQVTLRCSPKSGHDTVSWYQQALGQGPQFIFQYYEEEERQRGNFPDRFSGHQFPNYSSELNVNALLLGDSALYLCASSLGTGATNQPQHFGDGTRLSIL.